This TCR beta chain was captured in a study of blood T cell repertoires in COVID-19. Study-wide background: Acute and convalescent COVID-19 specimens originated in the United States, Italy and Spain. From T cells, B-cell-depleted T cells, or PBMCs came the material, which was cDNA or gDNA.

Under the authors' procedure: Estimated nucleated cell counts came from reference gene primer amplification. The method was immunoSEQ multiplex PCR; TCRdb's version includes in-frame clones alone and lacks a portion of them. V and J calls plus clone size are reproduced from that table; the DNA served to infer D and trimming. The table has under 150,000 clones, around four fifths seen once. Unmatched junction bases numbered 5, after V lost 4 bases and J lost 2 bases. In germline, CDR1 is SGDLS, CDR2 YYNGEE. The CDR3 contains 15 residues. A single count supports this clone. The V and J genes are TRBV9 and TRBJ2-1; 8 nucleotides agree with TRBD2. The TCR was taken from a man between 25 and 39 years old with acute or convalescent COVID-19. Sequencing was done on a sample of peripheral blood. This chain's CDR3 is CASSSSGGTYNEQFF. The CDR3 nucleotides are TGTGCCAGCAGCTCCAGCGGGGGCACCTACAATGAGCAGTTCTTC.